Here is one T cell receptor (beta chain) with its context. The data derive from a study of blood T cell repertoires in COVID-19. Looking at the study overall: The study drew acute and convalescent COVID-19 samples from the United States, Italy and Spain.

CDR3 length equals 13 residues. Trimming left V 9 bases short and J 4 bases short, with 14 bases between. Germline CDR1 and CDR2: LNHDA and SQIVND (reference sequence). TCRdb's copy holds only in-frame clones and misses some; the assay was immunoSEQ multiplex PCR. The table includes some 180,000 clones, roughly 88% detected once. Seattle's cohort entered during active infection and was followed longitudinally. This chain joins TRBV19 and TRBJ2-3; TRBD2 is a possible D gene (5 bases). Sequencing used peripheral blood. The sequence came from a man between 18 and 29 years old with COVID-19, enrolled during active disease. CDR3 residues: CASRLGSADTQYF. The CDR3, as DNA: TGTGCCAGCCGGTTGGGGAGTGCAGATACGCAGTATTTT. Supplemented by reference TRBV19 and TRBJ2-3, the full variable domain reads DGGITQSPKYLFRKEGQNVTLSCEQNLNHDAMYWYRQDPGQGLRLIYYSQIVNDFQKGDIAEGYSVSREKKESFPLTVTSAQKNPTAFYLCASRLGSADTQYFGPGTRLTVL.